The 16 T cell receptor beta chains below all came from one sample that was sequenced in a study of blood T cell repertoires in COVID-19. Sequencing was performed with immunoSEQ multiplex PCR; in TCRdb, only in-frame clones are kept and a portion is missing. The data hold 35,000 to 50,000 clones, with about 82% observed a single time. The sequenced material came from peripheral blood. These TCRs come from a man aged 65 to 79 with acute or convalescent COVID-19.

This chain links TRBV3-1 (or the pseudogene TRBV3-2) with TRBJ1-1, with a weak D call TRBD1 (5 bases). Germline V gene lookup returns CDR1 LGHDT and CDR2 YNNKEL (reference sequence). The V end lost 3 bases, the J end lost 4 bases, and 9 bases lay between the germline ends. The CDR3 sequence is 13 residues long. As DNA, the CDR3 is TGTGCCAGCAGCCAGCGGGGGGGCACTGAAGCTTTCTTT. This translates into CASSQRGGTEAFF.

The J gene is TRBJ2-3, the V gene TRBV12-3 or TRBV12-4; D is uncertain. This CDR3 comprises 11 residues. V was clipped by 6 bases and J by 6 bases, with 7 bases between them. CDR3 DNA: TGTGCCAGCAGACGGGTGGATACGCAGTATTTT. This gives the protein CASRRVDTQYF.

The chain recombines TRBV19 with TRBJ1-2, with 7 bases lining up with TRBD1. Trimming took 5 bases from V and 6 from J; bases not matched to a gene: 6. Germline CDR1 is LNHDA and CDR2 is SQIVND (reference sequence). This CDR3 spans 13 amino acids. CDR3 amino acids: CASSPQTGNGYTF. The CDR3 bases are TGTGCCAGTAGTCCTCAGACAGGGAATGGCTACACCTTC.

The genes are TRBV5-1 and TRBJ2-5; weak D call: TRBD2 (6 bases). The V gene lost 1 base and the J gene lost 7 bases, with 14 bases spanning the gap. This CDR3 comprises 14 residues. Germline assignment: CDR1 SGHRS and CDR2 YFSETQ. DNA of the CDR3: TGCGCCAGCAGCTTGCCCAGCGGGCTGCGGACCCAGTACTTC. Its translation: CASSLPSGLRTQYF.

The chain combines TRBV6-5 with TRBJ1-4, with a tentative D call TRBD1 (5 bases). Trimming pared 4 bases from V and 7 bases from J, leaving 16 bases between. This CDR3 spans 15 amino acids. In germline, CDR1 is MNHEY, CDR2 SVGAGI. The chain's CDR3 is CASSWGRGFGEKLFF. CDR3 sequence (DNA): TGTGCCAGCAGTTGGGGTAGGGGTTTCGGTGAAAAACTGTTTTTT.

The chain joins TRBV21-1 to TRBJ2-5; the D segment call TRBD1 is taken from the table without a DNA check. TRBV21-1 represents a pseudogene. The CDR3 is 12 residues long. The CDR3 sequence is CASGRGEETQYF. In DNA form, the CDR3 reads TGTGCCTCAGGGCGAGGAGAAGAGACCCAGTACTTC.

The chain joins TRBV7-2 to TRBJ2-7; D is uncertain. CDR3 length: 13 amino acids. Trimming stripped 3 bases from V and 3 bases from J, with 9 bases between. From germline, CDR1 is SGHTA and CDR2 FQGNSA. DNA of the CDR3: TGTGCCAGCAGCTTGGAGCGTGTCTACGAGCAGTACTTC. Its translation: CASSLERVYEQYF.

V is TRBV6-5 and J is TRBJ1-1, with TRBD1 matching over 9 bases. The germline V gene has CDR1 MNHEY and CDR2 SVGAGI. The trim removed 1 base at V and 1 base at J, leaving 1 base unmatched. The CDR3 extends over 15 amino acids. Here the CDR3 reads CASSYWTGANTEAFF. The CDR3 nucleotides read TGTGCCAGCAGTTACTGGACAGGGGCGAACACTGAAGCTTTCTTT.

The chain has TRBV6-5 and TRBJ2-3; 9 bases agree with TRBD2. The ends lost 11 bases at V and 4 bases at J; junction bases unmatched: 10. Germline loops: CDR1 MNHEY, CDR2 SVGAGI. This CDR3 has 14 residues. The CDR3 DNA follows: TGTGCCTGTCAGGGAGCGGGAGGTTCAGATACGCAGTATTTT. Encoded protein: CACQGAGGSDTQYF.

DNA of the CDR3: TGTGCCAGCAGCAGGTACAACTATGGCTACACCTTC. Translated: CASSRYNYGYTF. This chain uses TRBV2 with TRBJ1-2, with unresolved D. The CDR3 sequence is 12 residues long. V shed 6 bases and J shed 2 bases, with 7 bases lying between them. Germline CDR1 SNHLY, CDR2 FYNNEI.

The chain links TRBV27 to TRBJ1-5, with a weak D call TRBD1 (6 bases). The CDR3 loop spans 14 amino acids. Between the trimmed V and J ends, which lost 6 bases and 6 bases, there was a span of 15 bases. Germline values: CDR1 MNHEY, CDR2 SMNVEV (reference sequence). The CDR3 sequence is CASRAGQYAQPQHF. Here the CDR3 DNA reads TGTGCCAGCAGGGCCGGACAGTATGCTCAGCCCCAGCATTTT.

V is TRBV7-6 and J is TRBJ2-7; TRBD1 matches at 10 bases. From germline, CDR1 is SGHVS and CDR2 FNYEAQ. The ends lost 2 bases at V and 6 bases at J; junction bases unmatched: 7. The CDR3 consists of 15 residues. The CDR3 DNA is TGTGCCAGCAGCTTACTCGGACAGGGGGATGCCGAGCAGTACTTC. As protein: CASSLLGQGDAEQYF.

This chain connects TRBV2 to TRBJ1-1, with D unresolved. With 3 bases removed from V and 0 bases from J, the gap between germline ends came to 8 bases. The CDR3 is 14 amino acids. Germline CDR1 and CDR2: SNHLY and FYNNEI. CDR3 in DNA: TGTGCCAGCAGTGAGTCCGGGTTGAACACTGAAGCTTTCTTT. Translating it yields CASSESGLNTEAFF.

The chain combines TRBV7-2 with TRBJ1-6, with D maybe TRBD1 (5 bases). CDR1 and CDR2 from the germline V gene are SGHTA and FQGNSA. This CDR3 region has 16 residues. V was pared by 4 bases and J by 10 bases, with 20 bases between. CDR3 region: CASSSSGERRNSPLHF. As DNA, the CDR3 is TGTGCCAGCAGCTCGTCGGGGGAACGGAGGAACTCACCCCTCCACTTT.

V gene TRBV7-2 combines with J gene TRBJ2-4; a possible D gene is TRBD2 (6 bases). Deletions cut 1 base from V and 1 base from J, with 8 bases between. CDR3 length equals 15 residues. Looked up from germline, CDR1 is SGHTA and CDR2 is FQGNSA. DNA for the CDR3: TGTGCCAGCAGCTTAGACCGGGGGGCCAAAAACATTCAGTACTTC. This gives the protein CASSLDRGAKNIQYF.

The V and J genes are TRBV3-1 (or the pseudogene TRBV3-2) and TRBJ2-3; D unresolved. V gave up 0 bases and J gave up 6 bases, with 10 bases separating them. Per germline, CDR1 LGHDT and CDR2 YNNKEL (reference sequence). The CDR3 runs 14 residues. This chain's CDR3 is CASSQDQRADTQYF. In DNA, the CDR3 is TGTGCCAGCAGCCAAGATCAGCGAGCGGATACGCAGTATTTT.